This TCR beta chain was sequenced for a study of preoperative IRX-2 immunotherapy in early breast cancer. The CDR3 loop spans 15 amino acids. Germline CDR1 is LNHDA and CDR2 is SQIVND (reference sequence). Trimming shortened V by 3 bases and J by 2 bases, and 11 bases separated the two germline ends. Assay used: immunoSEQ multiplex PCR; TCRdb lists only in-frame clones, some missing. The top ten clones hold roughly 2% of a sample with approximately 100,000 clones, about nine tenths of them seen once. Treatment of the sample: preoperative locoregional IRX-2 cytokine immunotherapy. Preoperative locoregional IRX-2 cytokine immunotherapy was tested in the phase Ib source study.

The sample consisted of tumor tissue, taken after IRX-2 immunotherapy. This receptor was obtained from a human donor with breast cancer. The rearrangement links TRBV19 to TRBJ1-5; D remains ambiguous. The CDR3 DNA follows: TGTGCCAGTAGTATCCCCGGGTTTGGCAATCAGCCCCAGCATTTT. Protein product: CASSIPGFGNQPQHF.